The source of this T cell receptor beta chain is a study of technical replicates of blood from a handful of donors. Profiling relied on immunoSEQ multiplex PCR, and the TCRdb table lists in-frame clones only, not all of them. The data contain 65,000 to 80,000 clones, about 95% of them singletons. The clonotype originates from a human donor in good health. Input material: T cells isolated from PBMCs.

The CDR3: CSGRGQGWGTEAFF. In nucleotides, the CDR3 is TGCAGCGGCCGAGGACAAGGGTGGGGCACTGAAGCTTTCTTT. The chain carries TRBV29-1 and TRBJ1-1, with D maybe TRBD1 (5 bases). V lost 7 bases and J lost 4, with 19 bases in between. The CDR3 consists of 14 residues. From germline, CDR1 is SQVTM and CDR2 ANQGSEA.